This T cell receptor (beta chain) was identified in a study of shared clonotypes between healthy human individuals. Findings of the study overall: It was the few donors that limited the genetic and exposure-history diversity represented.

The repertoire was sequenced with immunoSEQ multiplex PCR; TCRdb's copy has only in-frame clones and lacks some. The table lists 2.3 million or so clones, about 92% of them singletons. The study separated CD4+ cells into CD45RA+ naive and CD45RA-negative memory subsets. This clone came up once. Its antigen is undetermined. Trimming removed 0 bases from V and 2 bases from J; junction bases left unmatched: 4. This CDR3 contains 16 residues. CDR1 and CDR2 from the germline V gene are GTSNPN and SVGIG (reference sequence). The sample taken for sequencing was naive CD4+ T cells from PBMCs. Subset meaning: CD45RA+ positively selected. This TCR derives from a man younger than 35 in good health. Some clones in this sample may be carry-over from other donors' samples. The genes are TRBV30 and TRBJ1-5; 10 bases line up with TRBD1. The chain's CDR3 is CAWSVRQGAGNQPQHF. CDR3 DNA: TGTGCCTGGAGTGTACGACAGGGGGCGGGCAATCAGCCCCAGCATTTT.